These T cell receptor beta chains were read from a single sample in a study of shared clonotypes between healthy human individuals. The method was immunoSEQ multiplex PCR; TCRdb's version includes in-frame clones alone and lacks a portion of them. Altogether over a million clones are present, around 98% being singletons, with the ten largest covering roughly 0.42%. Sequencing used naive CD4+ T cells sorted from blood. All receptors derive from a man aged 30-40 years in good health. Both conserved end residues are part of each CDR3. Fields, in order: D gene, J gene, V gene, clone size, CDR3 protein, CDR3 DNA. The D gene is left open where the match is weak. A row's size may be missing; if present it is once, few, many or a size class.

NA	TRBJ2-5	TRBV10-1	NA	CASSGQIQETQYF	TGCGCCAGCAGTGGACAGATCCAAGAGACCCAGTACTTC
TRBD1	TRBJ1-1	TRBV19	NA	CASSLRTGEAFF	TGTGCCAGTAGTCTCCGGACAGGTGAAGCTTTCTTT
TRBD2	TRBJ2-3	TRBV7-6	NA	CASSPRGAGGATDTQYF	TGTGCCAGCAGCCCGAGAGGGGCGGGAGGGGCGACAGATACGCAGTATTTT
TRBD1	TRBJ1-2	TRBV18	NA	CASSLDRGNYGYTF	TGTGCCAGCTCACTGGACAGGGGAAACTATGGCTACACCTTC
NA	TRBJ1-2	TRBV11-2	NA	CASSFGGSYGYTF	TGTGCCAGCAGCTTTGGGGGAAGCTATGGCTACACCTTC
NA	TRBJ2-1	TRBV14	NA	CTSSQDERADISYNEQFF	TGTACCAGCAGCCAAGATGAGCGAGCGGATATCTCCTACAATGAGCAGTTCTTC
TRBD2	TRBJ2-7	TRBV28	NA	CASSLLGGGTYEQYF	TGTGCCAGCAGTTTACTCGGGGGAGGGACCTACGAGCAGTACTTC
TRBD2	TRBJ2-1	TRBV27	NA	CASSQPSGGGSYNEQFF	TGTGCCAGCAGTCAACCCTCCGGCGGGGGATCCTACAATGAGCAGTTCTTC
TRBD1	TRBJ1-4	TRBV7-9	NA	CASSQDRGKVFANEKLFF	TGTGCCAGCAGCCAGGACAGGGGGAAGGTGTTTGCTAATGAAAAACTGTTTTTT
NA	TRBJ2-7	TRBV7-6	once	CASSRGHPSSYEQYF	TGTGCCAGCAGCCGGGGACACCCGAGCTCCTACGAGCAGTACTTC
NA	TRBJ1-4	TRBV4-1	NA	CASSQDQLRATNEKLFF	TGCGCCAGCAGCCAAGATCAACTGAGGGCAACTAATGAAAAACTGTTTTTT
TRBD1	TRBJ2-7	TRBV9	NA	CASSVVQGAEQYF	TGTGCCAGCAGCGTAGTTCAGGGGGCCGAGCAGTACTTC
NA	TRBJ2-1	TRBV6-5	NA	CASSMTSIYEQFF	TGTGCCAGCAGCATGACTAGTATCTATGAGCAGTTCTTC
NA	TRBJ2-3	TRBV9	once	CASSVAGRTDTQYF	TGTGCCAGCAGCGTAGCGGGACGAACAGATACGCAGTATTTT
TRBD1	TRBJ2-7	TRBV27	NA	CASSLQGASYEQYF	TGTGCCAGCAGCTTACAGGGGGCTTCCTACGAGCAGTACTTC
NA	TRBJ2-2	TRBV5-1	once	CASRVNTGELFF	TGCGCCAGCAGAGTGAACACCGGGGAGCTGTTTTTT
NA	TRBJ2-5	TRBV5-6	NA	CASSQIPSRQETQYF	TGTGCCAGCAGCCAGATCCCCTCTCGGCAAGAGACCCAGTACTTC
NA	TRBJ2-1	TRBV5-4	NA	CASSLEVAVVGEQFF	TGTGCCAGCAGCTTGGAGGTAGCGGTGGTTGGAGAGCAGTTCTTC
TRBD1	TRBJ2-4	TRBV6-5	NA	CASSRGAKNIQYF	TGTGCCAGCAGCAGGGGGGCCAAAAACATTCAGTACTTC
NA	TRBJ2-3	TRBV27	NA	CASSISGPLRDTQYF	TGTGCCAGCAGTATATCGGGACCGCTAAGGGATACGCAGTATTTT
NA	TRBJ1-1	TRBV5-4	NA	CASSSDSLNTEAFF	TGTGCCAGCAGCTCCGACAGCTTGAACACTGAAGCTTTCTTT
NA	TRBJ1-2	TRBV4-1	NA	CASSQDFSGYLGYTF	TGCGCCAGCAGCCAAGATTTTTCAGGTTATCTTGGCTACACCTTC
NA	TRBJ2-7	TRBV20-1	once	CSATRGEQYF	TGCAGTGCTACCAGGGGCGAGCAGTACTTC
NA	TRBJ1-2	TRBV5-1	few	CASSLRQGDGYTF	TGCGCCAGCAGCTTGCGGCAGGGAGATGGCTACACCTTC
NA	TRBJ2-1	TRBV9	NA	CASSADSQAGNEQFF	TGTGCCAGCAGCGCCGATTCCCAAGCGGGCAATGAGCAGTTCTTC
NA	TRBJ2-2	TRBV12-5	NA	CASGWLGTGELFF	TGTGCTAGTGGTTGGCTTGGCACCGGGGAGCTGTTTTTT